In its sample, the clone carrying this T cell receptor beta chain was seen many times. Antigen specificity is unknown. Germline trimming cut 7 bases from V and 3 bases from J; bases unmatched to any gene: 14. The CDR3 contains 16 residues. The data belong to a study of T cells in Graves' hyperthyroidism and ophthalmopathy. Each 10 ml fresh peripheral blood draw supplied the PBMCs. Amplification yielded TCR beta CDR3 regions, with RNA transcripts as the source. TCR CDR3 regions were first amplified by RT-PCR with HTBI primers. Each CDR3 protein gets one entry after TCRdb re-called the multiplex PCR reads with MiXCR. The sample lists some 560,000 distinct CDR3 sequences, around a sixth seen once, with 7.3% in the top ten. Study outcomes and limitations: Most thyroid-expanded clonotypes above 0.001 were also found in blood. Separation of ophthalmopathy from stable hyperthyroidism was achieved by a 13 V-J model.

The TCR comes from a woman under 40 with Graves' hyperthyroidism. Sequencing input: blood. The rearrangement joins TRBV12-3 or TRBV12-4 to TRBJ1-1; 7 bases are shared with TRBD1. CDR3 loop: CASTPLGTVEYTEAFF. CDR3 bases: TGTGCCAGCACCCCTCTTGGGACAGTCGAGTACACTGAAGCTTTCTTT.